The clone carrying this TCR beta chain is medium-sized in the sample. This record comes from a study of blood T cell repertoires in COVID-19. Study-level information: Samples of COVID-19 (acute and convalescent) were obtained from the United States, Italy and Spain. PBMCs, B-cell-depleted T cells, or T cells were the source of the cDNA or gDNA that made up the material.

Germline-derived CDR1 and CDR2 are LNHDA and SQIVND (reference sequence). V was trimmed by 3 bases and J by 6 bases, leaving 15 bases between them. This CDR3 contains 16 residues. In the original processing: Estimated nucleated cell counts came from reference gene primer amplification. Here immunoSEQ multiplex PCR was the method, and the copy in TCRdb shows in-frame clones only, minus some. D and trimming come from the DNA, and the V and J calls and clone size come from that table. The repertoire consists of roughly 84,000 clones, with over 70% occurring once and the leading ten covering roughly 4.2%.

This sequence was found in a woman between 50 and 59 years old with acute or convalescent COVID-19. Sequences were obtained from peripheral blood. V usage is TRBV19 and J usage is TRBJ1-6; tentatively, D is TRBD1 (5 bases). The CDR3 protein is CASSIEASGGNSPLHF. Here the CDR3 DNA reads TGTGCCAGTAGTATTGAAGCATCGGGGGGTAATTCACCCCTCCACTTT.